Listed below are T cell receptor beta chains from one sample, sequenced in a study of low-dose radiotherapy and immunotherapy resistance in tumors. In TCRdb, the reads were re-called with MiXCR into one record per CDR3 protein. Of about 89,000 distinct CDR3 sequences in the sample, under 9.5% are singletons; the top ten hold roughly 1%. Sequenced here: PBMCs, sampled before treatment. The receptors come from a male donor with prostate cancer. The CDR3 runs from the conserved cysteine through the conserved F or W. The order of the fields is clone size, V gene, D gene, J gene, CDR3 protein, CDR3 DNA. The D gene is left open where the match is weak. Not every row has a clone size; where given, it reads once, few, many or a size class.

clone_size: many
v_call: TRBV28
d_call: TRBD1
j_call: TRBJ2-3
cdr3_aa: CASRATGGTDTQYF
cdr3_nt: TGTGCCAGCAGGGCGACAGGGGGCACAGATACGCAGTATTTT

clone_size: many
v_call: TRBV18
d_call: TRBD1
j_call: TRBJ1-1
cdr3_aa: CASSRQRRQGANTEAFF
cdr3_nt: TGTGCCAGCTCACGACAAAGGAGGCAGGGGGCCAACACTGAAGCTTTCTTT

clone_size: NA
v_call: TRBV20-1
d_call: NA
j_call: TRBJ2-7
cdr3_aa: CSVSTMTSFFSYEQYF
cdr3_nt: TGCAGTGTTTCGACCATGACTAGTTTTTTCTCCTACGAGCAGTACTTC

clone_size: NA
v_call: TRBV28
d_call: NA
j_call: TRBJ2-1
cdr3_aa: CASSARRGWQFF
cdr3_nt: TGTGCCAGCAGTGCCCGCAGGGGCTGGCAGTTCTTC

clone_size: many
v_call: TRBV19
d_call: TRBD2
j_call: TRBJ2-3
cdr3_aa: CASSSPGLDNTQYF
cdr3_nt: TGTGCCAGTAGTTCTCCGGGACTAGATAATACGCAGTATTTT

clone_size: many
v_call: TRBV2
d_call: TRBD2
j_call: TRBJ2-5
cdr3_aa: CASSVGLGLAGGQETQYF
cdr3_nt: TGTGCCAGCAGTGTCGGGCTTGGACTAGCGGGCGGACAAGAGACCCAGTACTTC

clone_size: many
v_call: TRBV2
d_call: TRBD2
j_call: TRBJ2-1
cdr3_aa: CASSGSSGRAHTGNEQFF
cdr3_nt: TGTGCCAGCAGTGGGTCTAGCGGGAGGGCCCATACAGGAAATGAGCAGTTCTTC

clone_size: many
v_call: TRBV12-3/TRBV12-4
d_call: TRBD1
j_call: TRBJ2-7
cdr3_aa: CASSLLGQGPSEQYF
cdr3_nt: TGTGCCAGCAGTTTATTGGGACAGGGCCCATCCGAGCAGTACTTC

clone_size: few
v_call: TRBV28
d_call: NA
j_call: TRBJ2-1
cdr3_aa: CASRPHNRDYKEQFF
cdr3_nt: TGTGCCAGCAGACCGCATAACCGGGATTACAAGGAGCAGTTCTTC

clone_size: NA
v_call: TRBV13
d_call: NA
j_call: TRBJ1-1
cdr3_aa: CASSTGTTNTEAFF
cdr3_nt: TGTGCCAGCAGTACTGGGACAACGAACACTGAAGCTTTCTTT

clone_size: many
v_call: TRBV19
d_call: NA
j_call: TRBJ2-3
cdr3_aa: CASRFGGSTDTQYF
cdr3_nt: TGTGCCAGTAGGTTTGGGGGGTCCACAGATACGCAGTATTTT

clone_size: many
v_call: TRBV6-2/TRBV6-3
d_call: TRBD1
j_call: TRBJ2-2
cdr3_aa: CASSYWTGYLTGELFF
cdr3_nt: TGTGCCAGCAGTTACTGGACAGGGTATCTCACCGGGGAGCTGTTTTTT

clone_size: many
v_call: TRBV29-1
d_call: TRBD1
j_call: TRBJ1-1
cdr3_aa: CSVSARGLYGTEAFF
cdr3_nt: TGCAGCGTTTCTGCCAGGGGGCTGTACGGCACTGAAGCTTTCTTT

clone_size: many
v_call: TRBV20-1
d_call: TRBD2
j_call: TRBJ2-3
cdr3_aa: CSAQGEASGIFGDTQYF
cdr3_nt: TGCAGTGCCCAAGGGGAGGCTAGCGGCATCTTCGGAGATACGCAGTATTTT

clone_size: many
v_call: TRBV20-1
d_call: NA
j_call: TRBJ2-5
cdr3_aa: CSARDPDRSVETQYF
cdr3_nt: TGCAGTGCTAGAGATCCCGACAGATCCGTTGAGACCCAGTACTTC

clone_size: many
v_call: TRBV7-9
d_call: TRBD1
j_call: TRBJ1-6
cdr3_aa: CASSSGQVRSPLHF
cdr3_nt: TGTGCCAGCAGCTCGGGACAGGTTCGTTCACCCCTCCACTTT

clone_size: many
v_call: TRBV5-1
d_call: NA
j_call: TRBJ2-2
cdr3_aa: CASSRTSGELFF
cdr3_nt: TGCGCCAGCAGTCGTACGTCCGGGGAGCTGTTTTTT

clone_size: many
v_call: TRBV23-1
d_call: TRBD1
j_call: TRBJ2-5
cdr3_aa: CASSPGQVNQETQYF
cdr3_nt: TGCGCCAGCAGTCCTGGACAGGTCAACCAAGAGACCCAGTACTTC

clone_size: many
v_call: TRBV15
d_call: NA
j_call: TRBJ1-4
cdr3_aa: CATTPRPATNEKLFF
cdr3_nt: TGTGCCACCACCCCGCGGCCAGCAACTAATGAAAAACTGTTTTTT

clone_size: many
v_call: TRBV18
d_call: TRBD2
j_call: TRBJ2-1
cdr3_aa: CASSRTSASYNEQFF
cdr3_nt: TGTGCCAGTTCCCGGACTAGCGCGTCCTACAATGAGCAGTTCTTC

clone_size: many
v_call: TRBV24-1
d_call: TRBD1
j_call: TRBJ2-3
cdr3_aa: CATSGPNIGQGPDTQYF
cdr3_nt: TGTGCCACCAGTGGTCCTAATATAGGACAGGGACCAGATACGCAGTATTTT

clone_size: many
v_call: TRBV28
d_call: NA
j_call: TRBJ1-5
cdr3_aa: CASHDSNQPQHF
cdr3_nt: TGTGCCAGCCATGACAGTAATCAGCCCCAGCATTTT

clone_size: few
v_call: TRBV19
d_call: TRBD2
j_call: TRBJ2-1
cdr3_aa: CASSKLAGADNEQFF
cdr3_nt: TGTGCCAGTAGTAAACTAGCGGGAGCCGACAATGAGCAGTTCTTC

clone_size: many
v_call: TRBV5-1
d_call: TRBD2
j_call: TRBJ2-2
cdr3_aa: CASSLQSSGTGELFF
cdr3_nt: TGCGCCAGCAGCTTGCAGTCTAGCGGGACCGGGGAGCTGTTTTTT

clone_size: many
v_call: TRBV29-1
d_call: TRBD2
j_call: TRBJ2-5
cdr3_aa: CSPPTSGRGETQYF
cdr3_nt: TGCAGCCCTCCGACTAGCGGGAGAGGAGAGACCCAGTACTTC

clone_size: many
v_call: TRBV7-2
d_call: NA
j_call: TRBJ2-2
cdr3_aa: CASSLAGFDTGELFF
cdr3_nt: TGTGCCAGCAGCTTAGCCGGGTTTGACACCGGGGAGCTGTTTTTT

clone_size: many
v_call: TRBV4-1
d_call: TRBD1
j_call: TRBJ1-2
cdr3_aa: CASSQQGVYGYTF
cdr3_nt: TGCGCCAGCAGCCAACAGGGGGTCTACGGCTACACCTTC

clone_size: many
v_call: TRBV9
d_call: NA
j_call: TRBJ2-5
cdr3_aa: CASGRREGETQYF
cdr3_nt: TGTGCCAGCGGGAGAAGAGAGGGGGAGACCCAGTACTTC